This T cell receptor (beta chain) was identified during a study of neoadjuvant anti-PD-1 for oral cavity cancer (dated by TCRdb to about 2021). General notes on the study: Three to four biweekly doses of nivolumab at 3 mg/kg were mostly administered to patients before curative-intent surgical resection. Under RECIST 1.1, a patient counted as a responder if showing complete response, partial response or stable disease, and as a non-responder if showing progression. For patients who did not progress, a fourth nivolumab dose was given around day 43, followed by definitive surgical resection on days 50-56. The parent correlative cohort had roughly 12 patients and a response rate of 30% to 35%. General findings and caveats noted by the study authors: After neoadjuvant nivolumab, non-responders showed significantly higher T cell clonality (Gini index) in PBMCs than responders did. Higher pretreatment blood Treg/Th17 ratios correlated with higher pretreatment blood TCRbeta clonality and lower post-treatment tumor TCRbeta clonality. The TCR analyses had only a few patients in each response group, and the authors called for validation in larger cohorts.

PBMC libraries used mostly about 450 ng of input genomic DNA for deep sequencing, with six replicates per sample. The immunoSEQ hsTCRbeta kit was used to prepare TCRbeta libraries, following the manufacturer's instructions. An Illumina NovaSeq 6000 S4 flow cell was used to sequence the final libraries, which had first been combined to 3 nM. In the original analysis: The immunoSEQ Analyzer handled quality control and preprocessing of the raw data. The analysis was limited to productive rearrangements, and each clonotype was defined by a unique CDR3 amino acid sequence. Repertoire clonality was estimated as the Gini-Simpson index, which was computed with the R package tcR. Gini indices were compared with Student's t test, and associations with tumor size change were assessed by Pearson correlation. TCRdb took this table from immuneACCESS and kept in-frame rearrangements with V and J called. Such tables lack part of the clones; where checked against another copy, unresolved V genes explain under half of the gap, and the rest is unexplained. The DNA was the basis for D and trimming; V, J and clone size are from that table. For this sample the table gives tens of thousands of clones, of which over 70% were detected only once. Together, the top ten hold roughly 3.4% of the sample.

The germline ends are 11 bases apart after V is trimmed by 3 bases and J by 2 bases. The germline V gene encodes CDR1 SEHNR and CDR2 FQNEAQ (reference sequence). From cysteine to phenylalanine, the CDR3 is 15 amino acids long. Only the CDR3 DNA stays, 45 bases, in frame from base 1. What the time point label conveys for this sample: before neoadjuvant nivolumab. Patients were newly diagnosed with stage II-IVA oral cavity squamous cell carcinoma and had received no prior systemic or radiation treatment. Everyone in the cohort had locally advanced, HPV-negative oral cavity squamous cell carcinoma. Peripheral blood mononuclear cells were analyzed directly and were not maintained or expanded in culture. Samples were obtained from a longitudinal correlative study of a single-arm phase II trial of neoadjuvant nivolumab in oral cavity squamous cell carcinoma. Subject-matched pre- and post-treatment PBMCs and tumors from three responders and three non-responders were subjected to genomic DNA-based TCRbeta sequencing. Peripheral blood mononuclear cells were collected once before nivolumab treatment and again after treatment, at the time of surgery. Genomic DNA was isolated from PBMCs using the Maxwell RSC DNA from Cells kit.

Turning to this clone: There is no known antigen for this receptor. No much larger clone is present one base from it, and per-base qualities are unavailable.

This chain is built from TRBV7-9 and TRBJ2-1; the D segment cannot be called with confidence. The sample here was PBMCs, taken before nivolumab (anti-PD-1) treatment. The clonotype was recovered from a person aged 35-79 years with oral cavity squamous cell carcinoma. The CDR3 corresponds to CASSFTVGPYNEQFF. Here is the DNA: TGTGCCAGCAGCTTCACAGTGGGCCCCTACAATGAGCAGTTCTTC.